Shown below are 15 T cell receptor beta chains from a single sample sequenced in a study of response to subunit inactivated influenza vaccine (dated by TCRdb to 2017 to 2018). The library came from RT-PCR. TCRdb records Illumina HiSeq 2500 as the sequencer. The public reads were reprocessed in TCRdb via fastp at Q25 and MiXCR, keeping in-frame beta chains. Each CDR3 protein appears once, grouped with its most common genes and DNA. The sample table lists 630,000 or so distinct CDR3 sequences, approximately 14% of them with a count of one. Clones ranked in the top ten supply about 9.9% of the sample. The specimen comprised PBMCs from blood, sampled about 11 days after vaccination. Receptors originate from a man in his forties or fifties who received an inactivated influenza vaccine. Donor details come from another sample of the same person, matched by shared clones.

The sample holds a few counts of this clonotype. The chain couples TRBV20-1 to TRBJ2-3, with D possibly being TRBD2 (5 bases). Germline V gives CDR1 DFQATT, CDR2 SNEGSKA (reference sequence). V lost 7 bases and J lost 11, with 16 bases in between. The CDR3 has 11 residues. The CDR3 sequence: CSVHGAGVQYF. The CDR3 bases are TGCAGTGTTCATGGTGCCGGGGTGCAGTATTTT.

This clonotype was detected only a few times. The chain employs TRBV6-1 and TRBJ1-5; D not resolved. CDR3 length equals 14 residues. The V end was cut by 8 bases, the J end by 1 base, with 12 bases between. Germline V gene sequence: CDR1 MNHNS, CDR2 SASEGT. CDR3 nucleotides: TGTGCCAGCGCGGAGGATTGGAGCAATCAGCCCCAGCATTTT. This codes for CASAEDWSNQPQHF.

The chain uses TRBV9 and TRBJ1-1; no firm D call. The CDR3 has 14 residues. The V end lost 0 bases, the J end lost 5 bases, and 11 bases lay between the germline ends. CDR1 is SGDLS and CDR2 is YYNGEE in the germline V gene. The CDR3 nucleotides read TGTGCCAGCAGCGTAGCCGGGCTGGGGACTGAAGCTTTCTTT. It is translated as CASSVAGLGTEAFF.

This clonotype appeared a few times. The chain has TRBV12-3 or TRBV12-4 and TRBJ2-3; no firm D call. This CDR3 contains 14 residues. V lost 3 bases and J 5 bases, leaving 12 bases between the germline ends. The CDR3 nucleotides are TGTGCCAGCAGTTTTGACGGAGCTGGAGATACGCAGTATTTT. Translated: CASSFDGAGDTQYF.

The chain recombines TRBV12-3 or TRBV12-4 with TRBJ2-2; 8 nucleotides match TRBD1. This CDR3 has 15 amino acids. Trimming removed 4 bases from V and 4 bases from J; junction bases left unmatched: 5. CDR3 bases: TGTGCCAGCAGTTCCTGGGGACAGGCCACCGGGGAGCTGTTTTTT. Translated, it gives CASSSWGQATGELFF.

This sequence joins TRBV7-8 and TRBJ1-5; the match to TRBD1 covers 7 bases. J was trimmed by 7 bases and V by 4 bases; bases with no gene match: 10. The CDR3 is 15 residues long. In germline, CDR1 is SGHVS, CDR2 FQNEAQ. The CDR3 loop is CASSSQGNLRQPQHF. The CDR3 coding sequence is TGTGCCAGCAGCTCACAGGGGAATCTCAGACAGCCCCAGCATTTT.

The chain recombines TRBV28 with TRBJ2-5; D could derive from TRBD1 or TRBD2 (5 bases each). This CDR3 region has 15 residues. With 4 bases removed from V and 1 base from J, the gap between germline ends came to 13 bases. From germline, CDR1 is MDHEN and CDR2 SYDVKM. CDR3 sequence (DNA): TGTGCCAGCAGTTCTCTTCGTGGGGGCCAAGAGACCCAGTACTTC. This codes for CASSSLRGGQETQYF.

This clonotype was counted a few times. J is TRBJ2-3 and V is TRBV12-3 or TRBV12-4; 11 nucleotides line up with TRBD2. CDR3 length: 17 amino acids. V lost 6 bases and J lost 1; bases outside the gene matches: 9. CDR3 protein: CASSRALAGVRTDTQYF. The DNA for the CDR3 is TGTGCCAGCAGCCGTGCACTAGCGGGGGTACGCACAGATACGCAGTATTTT.

In this sample, this clonotype turned up a few times. The rearrangement uses TRBV5-1 and TRBJ2-2, with D perhaps TRBD1 (5 bases). This CDR3 comprises 14 residues. The germline CDR1 and CDR2 sequences are SGHRS and YFSETQ. V dropped 9 bases and J dropped 0 bases, with 12 bases sitting between them. DNA for the CDR3: TGCGCCACCAAGGACAACGCGAACACCGGGGAGCTGTTTTTT. It is translated as CATKDNANTGELFF.

This chain uses TRBV20-1 with TRBJ2-1; 13 nucleotides agree with TRBD2. V lost 6 bases, J lost 8 bases, and 7 bases stayed unmatched. The CDR3 has 14 residues. From germline, CDR1 is DFQATT and CDR2 SNEGSKA (reference sequence). The CDR3 DNA is TGCAGTGCGAGAACTAGCGGGAGGGCATATGAGCAGTTCTTC. Its protein product is CSARTSGRAYEQFF.

The rearrangement links TRBV10-3 to TRBJ1-1; unclear D gene. CDR1 and CDR2 from the germline V gene are ENHRY and SYGVKD. V was clipped by 0 bases and J by 0 bases, with 8 bases between them. This CDR3 region has 15 residues. CDR3 coding DNA: TGTGCCATCAGTGAGTCGAGTACGGTGAACACTGAAGCTTTCTTT. Protein sequence: CAISESSTVNTEAFF.

V is TRBV5-1 and J is TRBJ1-2, with 8 bases identical to TRBD1. Germline assignment: CDR1 SGHRS and CDR2 YFSETQ. This CDR3 spans 15 amino acids. The V segment lost 1 base and the J segment 5 bases; nucleotides outside the gene matches: 7. This CDR3 reads CASSLTQGARYGYTF. The CDR3 DNA sequence: TGCGCCAGCAGCTTGACTCAGGGGGCGCGTTATGGCTACACCTTC.

This sequence joins TRBV11-2 and TRBJ2-4; no definite D call. CDR3 length: 14 amino acids. Trimming removed 5 bases from V and 4 bases from J, with 12 bases in between. Germline lookup yields CDR1 SGHAT and CDR2 FQNNGV. CDR3: CASSRGWQKNIQYF. The CDR3 DNA follows: TGTGCCAGCAGCCGCGGATGGCAAAAAAACATTCAGTACTTC.

The J gene is TRBJ2-3, the V gene TRBV6-2 or TRBV6-3; 13 nucleotides align to TRBD2. This CDR3 has 16 amino acids. Germline V gene lookup returns CDR1 MNHEY and CDR2 SVGEGT. V trimming: 7 bases; J trimming: 4 bases; junction bases outside the gene matches: 8. CDR3: CASNPTSGGNPDTQYF. Here the CDR3 DNA reads TGTGCCAGCAACCCGACTAGCGGGGGGAACCCAGATACGCAGTATTTT.

The V gene is TRBV19, the J gene TRBJ2-7; 8 bases map to TRBD1. The CDR3 contains 15 residues. The J segment lost 7 bases and the V segment lost 3 bases, leaving 11 bases of the junction unmatched. The germline V gene encodes CDR1 LNHDA and CDR2 SQIVND (reference sequence). This chain's CDR3 is CASSIAVDRGDEQYF. CDR3 coding DNA: TGTGCCAGTAGTATCGCCGTTGACAGGGGAGATGAGCAGTACTTC.